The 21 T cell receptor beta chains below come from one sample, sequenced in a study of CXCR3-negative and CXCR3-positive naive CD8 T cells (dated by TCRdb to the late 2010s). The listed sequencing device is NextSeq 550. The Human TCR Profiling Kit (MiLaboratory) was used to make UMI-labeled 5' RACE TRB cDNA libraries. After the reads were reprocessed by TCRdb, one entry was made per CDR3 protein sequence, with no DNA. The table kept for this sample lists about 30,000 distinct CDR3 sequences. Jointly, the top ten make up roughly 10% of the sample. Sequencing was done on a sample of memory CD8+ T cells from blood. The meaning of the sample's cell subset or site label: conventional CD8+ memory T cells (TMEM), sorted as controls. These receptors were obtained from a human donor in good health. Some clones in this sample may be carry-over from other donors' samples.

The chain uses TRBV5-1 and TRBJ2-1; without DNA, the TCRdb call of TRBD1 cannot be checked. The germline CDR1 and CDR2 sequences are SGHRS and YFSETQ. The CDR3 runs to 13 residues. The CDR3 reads CASSETGFDEQFF.

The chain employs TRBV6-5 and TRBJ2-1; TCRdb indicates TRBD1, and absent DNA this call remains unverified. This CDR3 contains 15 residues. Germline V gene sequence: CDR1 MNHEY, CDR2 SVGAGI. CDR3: CATMTGTGANNEQFF.

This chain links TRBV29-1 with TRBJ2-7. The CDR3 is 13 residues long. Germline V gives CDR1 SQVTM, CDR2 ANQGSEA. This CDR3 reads CSVEDSASYEQYF.

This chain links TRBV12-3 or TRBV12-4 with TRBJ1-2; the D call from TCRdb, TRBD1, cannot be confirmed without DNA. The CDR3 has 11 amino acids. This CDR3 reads CASSRGHGYTF.

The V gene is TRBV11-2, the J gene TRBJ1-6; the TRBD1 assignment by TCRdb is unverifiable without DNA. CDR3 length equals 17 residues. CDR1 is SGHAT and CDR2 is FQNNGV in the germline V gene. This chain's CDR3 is CASSFGTGSSYNSPLHF.

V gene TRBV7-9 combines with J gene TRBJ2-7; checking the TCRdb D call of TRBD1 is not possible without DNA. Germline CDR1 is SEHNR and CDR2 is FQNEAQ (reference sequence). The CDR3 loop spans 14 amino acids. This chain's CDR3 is CASSSGAGSYEQYF.

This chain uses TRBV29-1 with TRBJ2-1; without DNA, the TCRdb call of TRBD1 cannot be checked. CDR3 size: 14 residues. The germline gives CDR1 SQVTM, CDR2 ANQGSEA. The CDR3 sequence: CSVQGTSSYNEQFF.

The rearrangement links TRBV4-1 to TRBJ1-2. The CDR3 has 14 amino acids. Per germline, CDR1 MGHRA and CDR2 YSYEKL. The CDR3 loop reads CASSQDVGVWGYTF.

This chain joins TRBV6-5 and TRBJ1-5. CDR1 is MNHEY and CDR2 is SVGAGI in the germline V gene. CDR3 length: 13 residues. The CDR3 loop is CASSPYSNQPQHF.

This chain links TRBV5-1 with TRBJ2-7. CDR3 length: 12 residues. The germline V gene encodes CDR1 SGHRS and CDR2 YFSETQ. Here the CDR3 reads CASRDRMDEQYF.

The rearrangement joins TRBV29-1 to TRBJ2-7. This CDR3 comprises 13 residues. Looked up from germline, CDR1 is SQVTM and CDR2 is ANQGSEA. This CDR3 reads CSVEEEQTYEQYF.

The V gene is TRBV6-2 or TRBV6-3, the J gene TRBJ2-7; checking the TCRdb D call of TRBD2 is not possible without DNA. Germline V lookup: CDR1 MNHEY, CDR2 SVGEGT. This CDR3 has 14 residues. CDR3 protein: CASSTWRGEYEQYF.

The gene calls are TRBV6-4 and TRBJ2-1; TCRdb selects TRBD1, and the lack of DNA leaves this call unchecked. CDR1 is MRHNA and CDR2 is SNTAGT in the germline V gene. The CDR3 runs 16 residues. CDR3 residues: CASSHTTGTGANEQFF.

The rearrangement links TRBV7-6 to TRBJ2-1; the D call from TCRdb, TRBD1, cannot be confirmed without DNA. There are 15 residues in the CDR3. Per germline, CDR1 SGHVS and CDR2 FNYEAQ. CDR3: CASSFGTGGSNEQFF.

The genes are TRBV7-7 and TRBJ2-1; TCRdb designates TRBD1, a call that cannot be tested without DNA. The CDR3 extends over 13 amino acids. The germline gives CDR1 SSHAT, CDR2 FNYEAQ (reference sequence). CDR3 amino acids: CASSFEGANEQFF.

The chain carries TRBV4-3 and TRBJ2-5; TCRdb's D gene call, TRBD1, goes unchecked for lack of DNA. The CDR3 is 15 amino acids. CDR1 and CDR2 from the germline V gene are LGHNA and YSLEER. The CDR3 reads CASSQDFRGQETQYF.

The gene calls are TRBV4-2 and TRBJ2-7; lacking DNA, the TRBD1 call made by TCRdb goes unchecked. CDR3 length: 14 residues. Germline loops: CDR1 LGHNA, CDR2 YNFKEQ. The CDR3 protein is CASSQGQGTYEQYF.

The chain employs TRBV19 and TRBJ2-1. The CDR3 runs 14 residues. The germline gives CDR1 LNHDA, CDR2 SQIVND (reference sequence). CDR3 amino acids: CASNGLSGIDEQIF.

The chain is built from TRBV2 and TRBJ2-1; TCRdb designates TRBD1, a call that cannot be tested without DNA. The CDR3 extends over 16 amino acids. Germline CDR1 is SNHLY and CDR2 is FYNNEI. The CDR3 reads CASREMTGSSYNEQFF.

This chain's CDR3 is CASSSDYNSNTGELFF. The V call is TRBV7-2, the J call TRBJ2-2. CDR3 length: 16 amino acids. Per the germline V gene, CDR1 is SGHTA and CDR2 is FQGNSA.

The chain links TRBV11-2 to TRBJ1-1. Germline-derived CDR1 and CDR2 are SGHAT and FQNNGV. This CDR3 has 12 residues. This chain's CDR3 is CASNLGRTEAFF.